The 29 T cell receptor beta chains presented below share a single source sample, sequenced in a study of T cell responses to AZD1222 COVID-19 vaccine. Profiling relied on immunoSEQ multiplex PCR, and the TCRdb table lists in-frame clones only, not all of them. The table lists 110,000 or so clones, just over 85% of them singletons. The source was peripheral blood, collected 28 days after the second AZD1222 dose. The receptors stem from an adult who received the AZD1222 COVID-19 vaccine.

This clone appeared a single time. The rearrangement joins TRBV5-1 to TRBJ2-5; no definite D call. The CDR3 is 13 amino acids. V lost 0 bases and J lost 1, with 4 bases in between. The V gene's germline CDR1 is SGHRS and CDR2 YFSETQ. The CDR3 loop is CASSLEPQETQYF. CDR3 sequence (DNA): TGCGCCAGCAGCTTGGAACCCCAAGAGACCCAGTACTTC.

CDR3 in amino acids: CASSTHQGLGEKLFF. As DNA, the CDR3 is TGTGCCAGCAGTACCCATCAGGGGTTGGGTGAAAAACTGTTTTTT. This chain joins TRBV28 and TRBJ1-4; D may be TRBD1 (6 bases). The CDR3 loop spans 15 amino acids. V was pared by 5 bases and J by 7 bases, with 17 bases between. Germline V lookup: CDR1 MDHEN, CDR2 SYDVKM.

V usage is TRBV7-6 and J usage is TRBJ1-6; perhaps TRBD1 as D (6 bases). CDR1 is SGHVS and CDR2 is FNYEAQ in the germline V gene. Trimming shortened V by 5 bases and J by 10 bases, and 15 bases separated the two germline ends. CDR3 length: 14 amino acids. DNA for the CDR3: TGTGCCAGCAGCCCGGTTGGGGGCGGATCACCCCTCCACTTT. Its translation is CASSPVGGGSPLHF.

This chain connects TRBV29-1 to TRBJ2-1; D tentatively reads TRBD1 or TRBD2 (6 bases each). The ends were cut back, 5 bases at V and 3 bases at J, with 11 bases in the middle. This CDR3 region has 13 residues. Germline CDR1 and CDR2: SQVTM and ANQGSEA. In DNA form, the CDR3 reads TGCAGCGTTTGGGGGGCTGTCTACAATGAGCAGTTCTTC. This sequence encodes CSVWGAVYNEQFF.

The chain carries TRBV5-6 and TRBJ2-7; 11 bases are a match to TRBD2. The CDR3 spans 15 residues. Trimming at V came to 4 bases and at J to 2 bases, leaving 5 bases not matched to a gene. The germline V gene encodes CDR1 SGHDT and CDR2 YYEEEE. For the CDR3, the DNA is TGTGCCAGCAGCCAGCTAGCGGGGGGAACCTACGAGCAGTACTTC. Amino acid sequence: CASSQLAGGTYEQYF.

The rearrangement joins TRBV27 to TRBJ1-5; D gene ambiguous. The CDR3 spans 11 residues. The V end was cut by 7 bases, the J end by 9 bases, with 10 bases between. Per germline, CDR1 MNHEY and CDR2 SMNVEV (reference sequence). CDR3 nucleotides: TGTGCCAGCACCCGGAAGGGGCCCCAGCATTTT. Protein: CASTRKGPQHF.

The chain has TRBV18 and TRBJ2-1, with D possibly matching TRBD2 (5 bases). CDR3 length: 17 residues. Trimming pared 6 bases from V and 2 bases from J, leaving 20 bases between. Germline CDR1 KGHSH, CDR2 LQKENI. The CDR3, as DNA: TGTGCCAGCTCCCCCGAGGGTTTCACCCACACCTACAATGAGCAGTTCTTC. Translating gives CASSPEGFTHTYNEQFF.

This chain uses TRBV28 with TRBJ2-3; 10 bases fit TRBD2. From germline, CDR1 is MDHEN and CDR2 SYDVKM. The J segment lost 4 bases and the V segment lost 7 bases, leaving 8 bases of the junction unmatched. The CDR3 is made up of 15 amino acids. CDR3 sequence: CASTPTSGIPDTQYF. The CDR3, as DNA: TGTGCCAGCACCCCAACTAGCGGGATCCCAGATACGCAGTATTTT.

The chain has TRBV13 and TRBJ1-3, with D uncertain. With 4 bases removed from V and 2 bases from J, the gap between germline ends came to 6 bases. The CDR3 has 13 residues. Germline CDR1 and CDR2: PRHDT and FYEKMQ (reference sequence). The CDR3 loop is CASSSSPGNTIYF. CDR3 DNA: TGTGCCAGCAGCTCCTCTCCTGGAAACACCATATATTTT. Combining the CDR3 with reference TRBV13 and TRBJ1-3 gives the whole variable domain AAGVIQSPRHLIKEKRETATLKCYPIPRHDTVYWYQQGPGQDPQFLISFYEKMQSDKGSIPDRFSAQQFSDYHSELNMSSLELGDSALYFCASSSSPGNTIYFGEGSWLTVV.

The chain recombines TRBV19 with TRBJ1-2; 8 bases match TRBD1. The length of the CDR3 is 14 residues. V gave up 7 bases and J gave up 4 bases; unmatched junction bases: 8. In germline, CDR1 is LNHDA, CDR2 SQIVND (reference sequence). CDR3 sequence (DNA): TGTGCCAGTACCGTGACAGGGGTAGGCTATGGCTACACCTTC. Translated: CASTVTGVGYGYTF. The whole variable domain, filled in from reference TRBV19 and TRBJ1-2, reads DGGITQSPKYLFRKEGQNVTLSCEQNLNHDAMYWYRQDPGQGLRLIYYSQIVNDFQKGDIAEGYSVSREKKESFPLTVTSAQKNPTAFYLCASTVTGVGYGYTFGSGTRLTVV.

The chain couples TRBV12-3 or TRBV12-4 to TRBJ1-2; D uncertain. The CDR3 has 11 residues. Deletions cut 6 bases from V and 4 bases from J, with 6 bases between. The CDR3 here is CASSSSYGYTF. CDR3 DNA sequence: TGTGCCAGCAGCAGTAGCTATGGCTACACCTTC.

The rearrangement joins TRBV5-6 to TRBJ1-2; D not certain. This CDR3 is built from 11 residues. Between the trimmed V and J ends, which lost 5 bases and 8 bases, there was a span of 10 bases. Germline V lookup: CDR1 SGHDT, CDR2 YYEEEE. In nucleotides, the CDR3 is TGTGCCAGCAGATCGATTGGGGGCTACACCTTC. Residues: CASRSIGGYTF. The full variable domain, completed using reference TRBV5-6 and TRBJ1-2, is DAGVTQSPTHLIKTRGQQVTLRCSPKSGHDTVSWYQQALGQGPQFIFQYYEEEERQRGNFPDRFSGHQFPNYSSELNVNALLLGDSALYLCASRSIGGYTFGSGTRLTVV.

The rearrangement links TRBV7-2 to TRBJ2-2, with D possibly being TRBD1 (5 bases). The CDR3 extends over 16 amino acids. Germline values: CDR1 SGHTA, CDR2 FQGNSA. V lost 4 bases and J 3 bases, leaving 15 bases between the germline ends. The CDR3 DNA is TGTGCCAGCAGCTCTCGACAAGTCAGGGACACCGGGGAGCTGTTTTTT. Its translation: CASSSRQVRDTGELFF.

The V and J genes are TRBV5-4 and TRBJ1-3; TRBD1 might be the D (6 bases). This CDR3 has 14 amino acids. V was clipped by 5 bases and J by 2 bases, with 11 bases between them. Looked up from germline, CDR1 is SGHNT and CDR2 is YYREEE (reference sequence). The CDR3 sequence is CASSQGTTGNTIYF. CDR3 DNA sequence: TGTGCCAGCAGTCAGGGGACAACTGGAAACACCATATATTTT.

The CDR3 DNA is TGTGCCAGCAGCCGAATTACAGGGGTTTCACCCCTCCACTTT. Protein sequence: CASSRITGVSPLHF. The rearrangement uses TRBV14 and TRBJ1-6; 7 bases align to TRBD1. Germline CDR1 is SGHDN and CDR2 is FVKESK. The CDR3 is made up of 14 amino acids. The J segment lost 9 bases and the V segment lost 4 bases, leaving 6 bases of the junction unmatched.

The chain uses TRBV30 and TRBJ1-6, with unresolved D. V shed 0 bases and J shed 8 bases, with 17 bases lying between them. Germline values: CDR1 GTSNPN, CDR2 SVGIG (reference sequence). This CDR3 is 16 amino acids long. CDR3 amino acids: CAWSVARQPGDSPLHF. As DNA, the CDR3 is TGTGCCTGGAGTGTAGCTCGGCAACCAGGTGATTCACCCCTCCACTTT.

This rearrangement joins TRBV5-8 to TRBJ1-1, with D uncertain. Trimming took off 3 bases at V and 0 bases at J, with 12 bases between the two ends. Germline lookup yields CDR1 SGHTS and CDR2 YDEGEE. The CDR3 length is 15 residues. The CDR3 reads CASSSGVFMNTEAFF. The CDR3 DNA sequence: TGTGCCAGCAGCTCTGGGGTCTTCATGAACACTGAAGCTTTCTTT.

This chain links TRBV6-1 with TRBJ1-1; D remains unclear. The germline V gene has CDR1 MNHNS and CDR2 SASEGT. CDR3 length: 13 amino acids. V shed 3 bases and J shed 11 bases, with 16 bases lying between them. Here the CDR3 reads CASSDGPTRHAFF. The CDR3 bases are TGTGCCAGCAGTGACGGCCCTACCCGTCACGCTTTCTTT.

The V call is TRBV19, the J call TRBJ1-1, with 7 bases aligning to TRBD1. In germline, CDR1 is LNHDA, CDR2 SQIVND (reference sequence). The V and J ends lost 4 bases and 1 base, in that order; junction bases with no gene match: 27. The CDR3 has 22 residues. The DNA of the CDR3 is TGTGCCAGTAGTAAATCCCGTCTGCTGGACAGGCTCACAGGGGAATCGAACACTGAAGCTTTCTTT. Its protein product is CASSKSRLLDRLTGESNTEAFF.

This clone occurred a few times. The chain couples TRBV5-4 to TRBJ2-5, with a tentative D call TRBD2 (6 bases). Germline assignment: CDR1 SGHNT and CDR2 YYREEE (reference sequence). Trimming stripped 4 bases from V and 7 bases from J, with 17 bases between. The CDR3 covers 14 residues. The CDR3 protein is CASSPTEGRGTQYF. Written as DNA, the CDR3 is TGTGCCAGCAGCCCAACCGAGGGGCGGGGGACCCAGTACTTC.

The CDR3 spells CATSSKAPGGNQPQHF. The CDR3, as DNA: TGTGCCACCAGCAGTAAGGCCCCGGGGGGCAATCAGCCCCAGCATTTT. This chain uses TRBV15 with TRBJ1-5; possibly TRBD1 for D (5 bases). The CDR3 consists of 16 residues. V gave up 3 bases and J gave up 2 bases, with 14 bases separating them. CDR1 and CDR2 (germline): LNHNV, YYDKDF (reference sequence). Looking up the rest from reference TRBV15 and TRBJ1-5 gives the full variable domain: DAMVIQNPRYQVTQFGKPVTLSCSQTLNHNVMYWYQQKSSQAPKLLFHYYDKDFNNEADTPDNFQSRRPNTSFCFLDIRSPGLGDTAMYLCATSSKAPGGNQPQHFGDGTRLSIL.

This chain connects TRBV2 to TRBJ1-2; D is unresolved. Trimming removed 6 bases from V and 2 bases from J, with 10 bases in between. The CDR3 sequence is 13 residues long. Germline values: CDR1 SNHLY, CDR2 FYNNEI. DNA for the CDR3: TGTGCCAGCAGCTCTAGCTTGAACTATGGCTACACCTTC. It encodes CASSSSLNYGYTF.

V and J are TRBV10-3 and TRBJ2-1; 7 bases are a match to TRBD1. CDR3 length: 17 residues. Trimming took 0 bases from V and 5 from J; bases not matched to a gene: 10. Germline CDR1 and CDR2: ENHRY and SYGVKD. CDR3: CAISESPGTVADNEQFF. DNA of the CDR3: TGTGCCATCAGTGAGTCTCCGGGGACAGTGGCTGACAATGAGCAGTTCTTC.

This chain uses TRBV5-1 with TRBJ2-3; maybe TRBD2 (5 bases). The germline V gene has CDR1 SGHRS and CDR2 YFSETQ. The CDR3 totals 15 residues. V was clipped by 4 bases and J by 1 base, with 13 bases between them. CDR3 residues: CASSPAGLRTDTQYF. The CDR3 region has the DNA TGCGCCAGCAGCCCGGCCGGACTTCGCACAGATACGCAGTATTTT.

CDR3 coding DNA: TGTGCCAGCAGCTTGTTTCCCAGGTTGGGGACCGGCTACACCTTC. Its translation is CASSLFPRLGTGYTF. The gene calls are TRBV5-4 and TRBJ1-2; the D gene is possibly TRBD1 (5 bases). Germline-derived CDR1 and CDR2 are SGHNT and YYREEE (reference sequence). Trimming shortened V by 1 base and J by 8 bases, and 18 bases separated the two germline ends. The CDR3 spans 15 residues. The full variable domain, rest sourced from reference TRBV5-4 and TRBJ1-2, is ETGVTQSPTHLIKTRGQQVTLRCSSQSGHNTVSWYQQALGQGPQFIFQYYREEENGRGNFPPRFSGLQFPNYSSELNVNALELDDSALYLCASSLFPRLGTGYTFGSGTRLTVV.

The gene calls are TRBV10-3 and TRBJ2-2; possible D gene TRBD1, 5 bases. The CDR3 is made up of 15 amino acids. Per the germline V gene, CDR1 is ENHRY and CDR2 is SYGVKD. Trimming cost V 0 bases and J 4 bases, with 9 bases left between them. The CDR3 spells CAISESVTATGELFF. For the CDR3, the DNA is TGTGCCATCAGTGAGTCAGTGACAGCCACCGGGGAGCTGTTTTTT.

The J gene is TRBJ1-2, the V gene TRBV19; no clear D gene. V lost 5 bases and J lost 3, with 7 bases in between. Germline V lookup: CDR1 LNHDA, CDR2 SQIVND (reference sequence). The CDR3 covers 12 residues. CDR3 sequence reads: CASSQAYYGYTF. The CDR3 DNA reads TGTGCCAGTAGTCAGGCATACTATGGCTACACCTTC. Looking up the rest from reference TRBV19 and TRBJ1-2 gives the full variable domain: DGGITQSPKYLFRKEGQNVTLSCEQNLNHDAMYWYRQDPGQGLRLIYYSQIVNDFQKGDIAEGYSVSREKKESFPLTVTSAQKNPTAFYLCASSQAYYGYTFGSGTRLTVV.

The chain is built from TRBV7-9 and TRBJ2-1; D could derive from TRBD1 or TRBD2 (6 bases each). Germline CDR1 reads SEHNR; CDR2 reads FQNEAQ (reference sequence). This CDR3 contains 15 residues. V dropped 2 bases and J dropped 4 bases, with 12 bases sitting between them. Written as DNA, the CDR3 is TGTGCCAGCAGCTTAATCCGGGGGCCGTACAATGAGCAGTTCTTC. Translated, it gives CASSLIRGPYNEQFF.

This clone was counted only a few times. This sequence joins TRBV10-1 and TRBJ1-1, with TRBD1 matching over 7 bases. Trimming cost V 2 bases and J 2 bases; bases outside gene matches: 5. Germline assignment: CDR1 WNHNN and CDR2 SYGVQD (reference sequence). This CDR3 has 15 amino acids. CDR3 amino acids: CASSEARQGNTEAFF. As DNA, the CDR3 is TGCGCCAGCAGTGAGGCTAGACAGGGAAACACTGAAGCTTTCTTT.